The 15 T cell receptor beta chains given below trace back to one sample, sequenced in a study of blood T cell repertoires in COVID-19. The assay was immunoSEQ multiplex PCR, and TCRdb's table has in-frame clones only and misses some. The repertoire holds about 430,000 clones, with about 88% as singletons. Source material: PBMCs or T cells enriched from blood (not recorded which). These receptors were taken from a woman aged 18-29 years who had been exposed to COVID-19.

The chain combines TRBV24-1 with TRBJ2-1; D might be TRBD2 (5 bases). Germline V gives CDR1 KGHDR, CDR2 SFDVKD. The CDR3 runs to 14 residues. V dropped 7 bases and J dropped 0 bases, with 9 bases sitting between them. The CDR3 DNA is TGTGCCACCAGCGGACGGGACTCCTACAATGAGCAGTTCTTC. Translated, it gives CATSGRDSYNEQFF.

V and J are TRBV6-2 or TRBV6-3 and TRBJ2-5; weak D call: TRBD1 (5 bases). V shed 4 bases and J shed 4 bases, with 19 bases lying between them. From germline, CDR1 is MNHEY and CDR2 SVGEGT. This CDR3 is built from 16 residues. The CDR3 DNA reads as TGTGCCAGCAGTTCCCCAGGGATTGCTCTTCGAGAGACCCAGTACTTC. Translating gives CASSSPGIALRETQYF.

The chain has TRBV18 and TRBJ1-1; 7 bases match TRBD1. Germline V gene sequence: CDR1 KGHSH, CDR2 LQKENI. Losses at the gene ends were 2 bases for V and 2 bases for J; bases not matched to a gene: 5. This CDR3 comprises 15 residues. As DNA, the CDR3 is TGTGCCAGCTCACCATTACAGGGGATCAACACTGAAGCTTTCTTT. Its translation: CASSPLQGINTEAFF.

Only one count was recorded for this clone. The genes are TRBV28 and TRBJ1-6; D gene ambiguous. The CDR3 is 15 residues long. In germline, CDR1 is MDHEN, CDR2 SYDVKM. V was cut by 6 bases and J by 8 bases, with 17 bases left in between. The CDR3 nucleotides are TGTGCCAGCAGAATTGGGAGGTTTCAGGATTCACCCCTCCACTTT. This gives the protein CASRIGRFQDSPLHF. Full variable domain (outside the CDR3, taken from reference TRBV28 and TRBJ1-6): DVKVTQSSRYLVKRTGEKVFLECVQDMDHENMFWYRQDPGLGLRLIYFSYDVKMKEKGDIPEGYSVSREKKERFSLILESASTNQTSMYLCASRIGRFQDSPLHFGNGTRLTVT.

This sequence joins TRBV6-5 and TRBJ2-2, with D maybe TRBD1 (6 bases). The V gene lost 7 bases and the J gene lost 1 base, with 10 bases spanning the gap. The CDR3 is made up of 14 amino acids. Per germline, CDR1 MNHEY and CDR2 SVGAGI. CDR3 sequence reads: CASKKTGNTGELFF. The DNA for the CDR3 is TGTGCCAGCAAGAAGACAGGGAACACCGGGGAGCTGTTTTTT.

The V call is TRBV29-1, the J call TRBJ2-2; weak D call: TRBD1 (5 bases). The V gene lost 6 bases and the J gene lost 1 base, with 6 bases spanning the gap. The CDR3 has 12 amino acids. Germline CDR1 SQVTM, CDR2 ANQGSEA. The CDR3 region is CSVQGNTGELFF. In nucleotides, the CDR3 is TGCAGCGTCCAGGGGAACACCGGGGAGCTGTTTTTT.

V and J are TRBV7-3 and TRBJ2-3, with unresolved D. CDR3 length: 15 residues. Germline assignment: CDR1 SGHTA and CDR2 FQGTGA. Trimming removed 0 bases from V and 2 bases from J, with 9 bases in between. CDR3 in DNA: TGTGCCAGCAGCTTAACGATCGGGTTCACAGATACGCAGTATTTT. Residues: CASSLTIGFTDTQYF.

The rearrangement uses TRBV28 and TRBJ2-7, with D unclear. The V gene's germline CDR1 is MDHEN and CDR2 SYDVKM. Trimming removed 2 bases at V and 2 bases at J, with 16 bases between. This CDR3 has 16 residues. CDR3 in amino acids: CASSLRRETATYEQYF. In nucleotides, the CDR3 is TGTGCCAGCAGTTTACGGAGAGAAACGGCGACCTACGAGCAGTACTTC.

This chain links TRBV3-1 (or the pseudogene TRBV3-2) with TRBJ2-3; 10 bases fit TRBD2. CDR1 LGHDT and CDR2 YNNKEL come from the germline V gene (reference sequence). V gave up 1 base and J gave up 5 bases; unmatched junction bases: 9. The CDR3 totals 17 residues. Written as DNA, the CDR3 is TGTGCCAGCAGCCAAGTCGGAGCGGGGGGGCTGGAAGATACGCAGTATTTT. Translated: CASSQVGAGGLEDTQYF.

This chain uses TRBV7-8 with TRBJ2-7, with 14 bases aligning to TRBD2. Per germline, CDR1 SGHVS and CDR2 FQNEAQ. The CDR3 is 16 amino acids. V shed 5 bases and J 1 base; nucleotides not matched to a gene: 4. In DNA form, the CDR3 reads TGTGCCAGCAGCCAAGGACTAGCGGGGGGATCCTACGAGCAGTACTTC. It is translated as CASSQGLAGGSYEQYF.

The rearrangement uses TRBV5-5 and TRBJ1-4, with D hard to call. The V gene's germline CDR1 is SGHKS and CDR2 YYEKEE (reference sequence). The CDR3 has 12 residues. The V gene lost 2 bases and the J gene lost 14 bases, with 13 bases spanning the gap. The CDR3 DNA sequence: TGTGCCAGCAGCTTTGATCCGCGGTTTCTGTTTTTT. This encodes CASSFDPRFLFF.

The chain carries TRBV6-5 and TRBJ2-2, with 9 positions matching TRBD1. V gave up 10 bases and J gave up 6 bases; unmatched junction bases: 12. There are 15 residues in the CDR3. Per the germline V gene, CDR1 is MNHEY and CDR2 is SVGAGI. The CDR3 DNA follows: TGTGCCACCAAAGTACAGGGGGCGGTGGCCGGGGAGCTGTTTTTT. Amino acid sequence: CATKVQGAVAGELFF.

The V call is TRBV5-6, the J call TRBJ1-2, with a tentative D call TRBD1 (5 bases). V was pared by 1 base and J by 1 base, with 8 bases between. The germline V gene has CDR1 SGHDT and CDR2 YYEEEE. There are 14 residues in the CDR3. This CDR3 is CASSLIGVNYGYTF. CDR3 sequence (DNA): TGTGCCAGCAGCTTGATAGGGGTTAACTATGGCTACACCTTC.

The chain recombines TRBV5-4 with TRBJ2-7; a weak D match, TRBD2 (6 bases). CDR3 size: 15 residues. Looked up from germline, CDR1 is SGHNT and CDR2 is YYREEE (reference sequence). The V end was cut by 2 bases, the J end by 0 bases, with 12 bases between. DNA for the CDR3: TGTGCCAGCAGCTTCGGGCTCGGGGGCTCCTACGAGCAGTACTTC. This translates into CASSFGLGGSYEQYF.

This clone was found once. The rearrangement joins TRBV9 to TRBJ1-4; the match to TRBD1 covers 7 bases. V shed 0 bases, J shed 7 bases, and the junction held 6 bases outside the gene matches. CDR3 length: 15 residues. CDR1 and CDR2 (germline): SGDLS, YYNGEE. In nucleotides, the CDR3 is TGTGCCAGCAGCGTAGGAGCAGGGGGAGGTGAAAAACTGTTTTTT. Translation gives CASSVGAGGGEKLFF.